These T cell receptor beta chains were read from a single sample in a study of T cells after yellow fever vaccination. MiXCR was run by TCRdb on the 5' RACE reads, yielding one entry per CDR3 protein. The sample carries 300,000 to 350,000 distinct CDR3 sequences, approximately 3.9% recorded once. Specimen: PBMCs, collected 5 days after the yellow fever booster vaccination. The receptors stem from a man younger than 35 who received the YFV17D yellow fever vaccine. Both conserved end residues are part of each CDR3. A D gene is named only where the DNA matches it firmly. The size of a clone is reported for some rows only, either as once, few or many, or as a class for expanded clones.

cdr3_nt: TGCGCCAGCAGCCCCTCTTCAGGGATGAATCCACCCCTCCACTTT; cdr3_aa: CASSPSSGMNPPLHF; j_call: TRBJ1-6; d_call: .; v_call: TRBV4-3; clone_size: few
cdr3_nt: TGTGCCAGCAGCTCCACTATTGTTGAAGCTTTCTTT; cdr3_aa: CASSSTIVEAFF; j_call: TRBJ1-1; d_call: .; v_call: TRBV5-5; clone_size: .
cdr3_nt: TGCGCCAGCAGCTTGGAAGAGGGAACCAGTCGATACTACACCTTC; cdr3_aa: CASSLEEGTSRYYTF; j_call: TRBJ1-2; d_call: .; v_call: TRBV5-1; clone_size: many
cdr3_nt: TGTGCCAGCAGCCCATGGGACTACCTCACAGATACGCAGTATTTT; cdr3_aa: CASSPWDYLTDTQYF; j_call: TRBJ2-3; d_call: TRBD2; v_call: TRBV7-2; clone_size: few
cdr3_nt: TGTGCCAGCAGCCAGACCCCGACTAGCGGGGGGTCGTTAGACGAGCAGTACTTC; cdr3_aa: CASSQTPTSGGSLDEQYF; j_call: TRBJ2-7; d_call: TRBD2; v_call: TRBV13; clone_size: few
cdr3_nt: TGCAGTGCTAGAGATATGAGGGGATCCTACGAGCAGTACTTC; cdr3_aa: CSARDMRGSYEQYF; j_call: TRBJ2-7; d_call: .; v_call: TRBV20-1; clone_size: .
cdr3_nt: TGCAGTGCTAGAGATTCGGAGACAGGCCCAGATACGCAGTATTTT; cdr3_aa: CSARDSETGPDTQYF; j_call: TRBJ2-3; d_call: .; v_call: TRBV20-1; clone_size: many
cdr3_nt: TGCAGTGCTCGGACAGGGGGCTATGGCTACACCTTC; cdr3_aa: CSARTGGYGYTF; j_call: TRBJ1-2; d_call: TRBD1; v_call: TRBV20-1; clone_size: many
cdr3_nt: TGTGCCAGCAGCGTAATGGCAGTGGGGAACTATGGCTACACCTTC; cdr3_aa: CASSVMAVGNYGYTF; j_call: TRBJ1-2; d_call: .; v_call: TRBV9; clone_size: many
cdr3_nt: TGTGCCAGCAGCTTAATGGGTTCTGGGCCCGAGACCCAGTACTTC; cdr3_aa: CASSLMGSGPETQYF; j_call: TRBJ2-5; d_call: .; v_call: TRBV7-2; clone_size: many
cdr3_nt: TGTGCCAGCAGTGTGAGGGAGAGCAATCAGCCCCAGCATTTT; cdr3_aa: CASSVRESNQPQHF; j_call: TRBJ1-5; d_call: .; v_call: TRBV6-1; clone_size: few
cdr3_nt: TGCGCCAGCAGCCCCCGCCCAGCGGAGACCTACAATGAGCAGTTCTTC; cdr3_aa: CASSPRPAETYNEQFF; j_call: TRBJ2-1; d_call: .; v_call: TRBV5-1; clone_size: .
cdr3_nt: TGCAGTGCTAGAGATCCGGGGGCCTCCTACAATGAGCAGTTCTTC; cdr3_aa: CSARDPGASYNEQFF; j_call: TRBJ2-1; d_call: .; v_call: TRBV20-1; clone_size: many
cdr3_nt: TGTGCCAGCAGTTACGGGGTGTTGGGTGGAACGCAGTATTTT; cdr3_aa: CASSYGVLGGTQYF; j_call: TRBJ2-3; d_call: .; v_call: TRBV6-5; clone_size: few
cdr3_nt: TGCAGTGCTAGGGAAACCCGCGTAGATACGCAGTATTTT; cdr3_aa: CSARETRVDTQYF; j_call: TRBJ2-3; d_call: .; v_call: TRBV20-1; clone_size: .
cdr3_nt: TGTGCCAGCAGCCCCCGGACTCGGTACAATGAGCAGTTCTTC; cdr3_aa: CASSPRTRYNEQFF; j_call: TRBJ2-1; d_call: .; v_call: TRBV14; clone_size: .
cdr3_nt: TGCGCCAGCAGCCCTTTACCGGTTCCCATGAACACTGAAGCTTTCTTT; cdr3_aa: CASSPLPVPMNTEAFF; j_call: TRBJ1-1; d_call: .; v_call: TRBV4-1; clone_size: few
cdr3_nt: TGTGCCAGTAGTATAGGGGACGGCTACGAGCAGTACTTC; cdr3_aa: CASSIGDGYEQYF; j_call: TRBJ2-7; d_call: .; v_call: TRBV19; clone_size: few
cdr3_nt: TGTGCCAGCAGTTGGGGACAGGGGGCCAACTATGGCTACACCTTC; cdr3_aa: CASSWGQGANYGYTF; j_call: TRBJ1-2; d_call: TRBD1; v_call: TRBV6-6; clone_size: few
cdr3_nt: TGTGCCAGCAGTTTTTATCGTACGCAGTATTTT; cdr3_aa: CASSFYRTQYF; j_call: TRBJ2-3; d_call: .; v_call: TRBV12-3/TRBV12-4; clone_size: many
cdr3_nt: TGCAGCGTTGATGGTACAGGGCTGTATGGCTACACCTTC; cdr3_aa: CSVDGTGLYGYTF; j_call: TRBJ1-2; d_call: .; v_call: TRBV29-1; clone_size: few
cdr3_nt: TGTGCCAGCGGGTGGGATACAGGGGCCCAATACGGGCTGTTTTTT; cdr3_aa: CASGWDTGAQYGLFF; j_call: TRBJ1-4; d_call: TRBD1; v_call: TRBV28; clone_size: few
cdr3_nt: TGCAGTGCTAGCGGGGGCGGAACAGATACGCAGTATTTT; cdr3_aa: CSASGGGTDTQYF; j_call: TRBJ2-3; d_call: .; v_call: TRBV20-1; clone_size: many
cdr3_nt: TGTGCCAGCAGCCAATTTATGTCCGGATCTAGGAGGGCCAACGTCCTGACTTTC; cdr3_aa: CASSQFMSGSRRANVLTF; j_call: TRBJ2-6; d_call: .; v_call: TRBV3-1; clone_size: few
cdr3_nt: TGTGCCAGCAGCCCCCACAGGGGTAGTCGGAACACTGAAGCTTTCTTT; cdr3_aa: CASSPHRGSRNTEAFF; j_call: TRBJ1-1; d_call: TRBD1; v_call: TRBV13; clone_size: .
cdr3_nt: TGTGCCAGCAGCCCATCGGGAGGCGAGCAGTACTTC; cdr3_aa: CASSPSGGEQYF; j_call: TRBJ2-7; d_call: TRBD2; v_call: TRBV7-3; clone_size: many
cdr3_nt: TGTGCCAGCTCACCAAGTGACGGGGGGCTCTATGGCTACACCTTC; cdr3_aa: CASSPSDGGLYGYTF; j_call: TRBJ1-2; d_call: .; v_call: TRBV18; clone_size: .
cdr3_nt: TGCGCCAGCAGCTTATCACCGGGACTTACGGGAGGCTACACCTTC; cdr3_aa: CASSLSPGLTGGYTF; j_call: TRBJ1-2; d_call: .; v_call: TRBV5-1; clone_size: .
cdr3_nt: TGTGCCAGCAGCCAATCACCTAAGTCCTACGAGCAGTACTTC; cdr3_aa: CASSQSPKSYEQYF; j_call: TRBJ2-7; d_call: .; v_call: TRBV3-1; clone_size: .